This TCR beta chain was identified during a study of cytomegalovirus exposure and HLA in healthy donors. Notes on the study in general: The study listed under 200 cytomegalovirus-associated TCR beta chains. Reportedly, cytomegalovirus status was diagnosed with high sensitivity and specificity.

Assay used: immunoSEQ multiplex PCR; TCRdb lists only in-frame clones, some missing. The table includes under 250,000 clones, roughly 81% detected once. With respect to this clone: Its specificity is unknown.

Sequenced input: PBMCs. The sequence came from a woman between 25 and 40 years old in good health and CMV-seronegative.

The CDR3 nucleotides read TGTGCCAGCTCATCGGAGAGCTCTGGAAACACCATATATTTT. Residues: CASSSESSGNTIYF. The chain links TRBV18 to TRBJ1-3; D gene uncertain. The germline V gene has CDR1 KGHSH and CDR2 LQKENI. The CDR3 is 14 amino acids. The V and J ends lost 5 bases and 0 bases respectively, with 8 bases between them.